This TCR beta chain is from a study of cytomegalovirus exposure and HLA in healthy donors. As concerns this clone: No antigen is known for it.

The CDR3 loop spans 14 amino acids. V dropped 4 bases and J dropped 0 bases, with 10 bases sitting between them. Germline CDR1 reads SGHRS; CDR2 reads YFSETQ. The PCR employed 60 Vbeta primers together with 13 Jbeta primers. How the authors handled the data: The authors later counted 75 million to 90 million unique TCR beta chains, around 9.9 million of them shared. Produced via immunoSEQ multiplex PCR; TCRdb's table is partial and in-frame only. The D gene and trimming were derived from the DNA, and the V and J assignments and clone size from that table. The sample includes some 200,000 clones, about four fifths of them seen just once. Donors in the study were healthy people who gave bone marrow. Study-level findings and limits: Certain sequence variants were highly shared and formed a cluster, and this cluster was likely a sequencing artifact. Three chains tied to CMV proved CMV antigen-specific in vitro.

Sequenced sample: PBMCs. The sequence derives from a male donor in good health and CMV-seropositive. This rearrangement joins TRBV5-1 to TRBJ2-5; a possible D gene is TRBD1 (6 bases). This CDR3 is CASSHRDNQETQYF. As DNA, the CDR3 is TGCGCCAGCAGCCACCGGGACAACCAAGAGACCCAGTACTTC.